Listed below are T cell receptor beta chains from one sample, sequenced in a study of chemoradiotherapy in HPV16-positive cancers. Produced via immunoSEQ multiplex PCR; TCRdb's table is partial and in-frame only. The sample lists fewer than 15,000 clones, 72% occurring once. This specimen was taken from a patient who underwent chemoradiotherapy. Every receptor here comes from a human donor with HPV-associated anogenital cancer. Each CDR3 is given without its conserved first and last residue. D genes are given only for firm matches.

CDR3 protein	V gene	J gene	D gene	CDR3 length
ASRARGTGNTEAF	TRBV6-6	TRBJ1-1	-	13
ASSRQGDTQY	TRBV6-5	TRBJ2-3	-	10
ASSYRGNEQF	TRBV6-5	TRBJ2-1	-	10
ASSPRDSNTGELF	TRBV7-8	TRBJ2-2	-	13
ASSYDGFTQPQH	TRBV19	TRBJ1-5	-	12
ASKQGTTDTQY	TRBV6-5	TRBJ2-3	TRBD1	11
ASSPDWAAPYGYT	TRBV7-2	TRBJ1-2	-	13
ATSTGPIYEQY	TRBV15	TRBJ2-7	-	11
ASSQDWDIYGYT	TRBV18	TRBJ1-2	-	12
AWKDRGPQPQH	TRBV30	TRBJ1-5	TRBD1	11
ASSEETDTDTQY	TRBV10-1	TRBJ2-3	-	12
ASSSLVYEQY	TRBV7-9	TRBJ2-7	-	10
ASSLPGRETQY	TRBV28	TRBJ2-5	-	11
ASSSQGTQPQH	TRBV6-6	TRBJ1-5	-	11
ACTSVGVLEQY	TRBV2	TRBJ2-7	-	11
ASSLGGQGAWNEQF	TRBV28	TRBJ2-1	TRBD1	14
ASSQGPFSSSYEQY	TRBV4-1	TRBJ2-7	-	14
ASSSSGGKGSEAF	TRBV9	TRBJ1-1	TRBD1	13
ASSPRTGYYGYT	TRBV6-1	TRBJ1-2	TRBD1	12
ASSLGPSEQY	TRBV28	TRBJ2-7	-	10
ASSADGGKSPQH	TRBV7-2	TRBJ1-5	-	12
ASSIRDRGYEQY	TRBV19	TRBJ2-7	TRBD1	12
ASSGRNTEAF	TRBV28	TRBJ1-1	-	10
ASSLVRIDQPQH	TRBV7-2	TRBJ1-5	-	12
ATSSRDRGRRNYGYT	TRBV15	TRBJ1-2	TRBD1	15